This TCR beta chain was sequenced during a study of control samples from healthy donors and cancer patients. Assay: immunoSEQ multiplex PCR; the TCRdb copy retains only in-frame clones and omits some. The sample contains some 410,000 clones, 80% to 95% of which appear only once. From germline, CDR1 is SGHAT and CDR2 FQNNGV. CDR3 size: 17 residues. V was clipped by 0 bases and J by 3 bases, with 14 bases between them. The sample comprised PBMCs. This clonotype was obtained from a man in his forties with head and neck cancer. J is TRBJ2-2 and V is TRBV11-2; possible D gene TRBD2, 6 bases. In nucleotides, the CDR3 is TGTGCCAGCAGCTTAGATCTGCGGGGCCTGGACACCGGGGAGCTGTTTTTT. It codes for CASSLDLRGLDTGELFF.